The 3 T cell receptor beta chains listed next were all sequenced from one sample in a study of blood T cell repertoires in COVID-19. Sequencing used immunoSEQ multiplex PCR; TCRdb keeps in-frame clones, though not all of them. The profile covers 130,000 to 150,000 clones, with more than 75% appearing a single time and 4.5% to 6% taken by the ten largest. Sequencing used peripheral blood. The origin of the receptors is a human donor in a cohort sampled during active COVID-19.

The chain uses TRBV2 and TRBJ1-2; no definite D call. The V gene lost 4 bases and the J gene lost 8 bases, with 11 bases spanning the gap. The CDR3 totals 12 residues. Germline CDR1 is SNHLY and CDR2 is FYNNEI. This CDR3 is CASSVYSQGYTF. The CDR3 coding sequence is TGTGCCAGCAGTGTATACAGCCAGGGCTACACCTTC.

This clone was observed a single time. The J gene is TRBJ1-2, the V gene TRBV11-2; no clear D gene. Germline CDR1 and CDR2: SGHAT and FQNNGV. The CDR3 is made up of 12 amino acids. Trimming left V 4 bases short and J 9 bases short, with 12 bases between. The CDR3 sequence: CASSSEGRRYTF. CDR3 bases: TGTGCCAGCAGCTCTGAGGGAAGGCGCTACACCTTC.

This clone was counted once. For the CDR3, the DNA is TGTGCCAGTAGGGGCAGGGCCGTTTATGGCTACACCTTC. It translates to CASRGRAVYGYTF. The chain employs TRBV19 and TRBJ1-2, with TRBD1 as a possible D gene (5 bases). In germline, CDR1 is LNHDA, CDR2 SQIVND (reference sequence). Between the trimmed V and J ends, which lost 6 bases and 5 bases, there was a span of 13 bases. The CDR3 length is 13 residues.